The 3 T cell receptor beta chains listed next were all sequenced from one sample in a study of cytomegalovirus exposure and HLA in healthy donors. The primer mix had 60 Vbeta and 13 Jbeta primers. Repertoires were generated with immunoSEQ multiplex PCR, while TCRdb's copy carries only in-frame clones and drops some. Here the sample spans about 160,000 clones, around 76% being singletons. What was sequenced was PBMCs. Receptors were obtained from a female donor in good health and CMV-seronegative.

V gene TRBV13 combines with J gene TRBJ2-4, with a tentative D call TRBD1 (6 bases). Trimming shortened V by 3 bases and J by 10 bases, and 10 bases separated the two germline ends. CDR3 size: 12 residues. CDR1 and CDR2 from the germline V gene are PRHDT and FYEKMQ (reference sequence). The CDR3: CASSLAGDIQYF. As DNA, the CDR3 is TGTGCCAGCAGCTTGGCAGGGGATATTCAGTACTTC.

This clone showed up just once. V usage is TRBV7-9 and J usage is TRBJ2-5; D is ambiguous. The CDR3 covers 14 residues. Germline-derived CDR1 and CDR2 are SEHNR and FQNEAQ (reference sequence). V gave up 5 bases and J gave up 7 bases, with 17 bases separating them. The CDR3 DNA reads as TGTGCCAGCAGCGAGCCCCTCACGCCGGGGACCCAGTACTTC. Protein sequence: CASSEPLTPGTQYF. Variable domain in full (rest from reference TRBV7-9 and TRBJ2-5): DTGVSQNPRHKITKRGQNVTFRCDPISEHNRLYWYRQTLGQGPEFLTYFQNEAQLEKSRLLSDRFSAERPKGSFSTLEIQRTEQGDSAMYLCASSEPLTPGTQYFGPGTRLLVL.

This clone turned up a few times. The J gene is TRBJ1-3, the V gene TRBV10-2; no reliable D call. Between the trimmed V and J ends, which lost 2 bases and 0 bases, there was a span of 8 bases. Germline lookup yields CDR1 WSHSY and CDR2 SAAADI. The CDR3 has 15 amino acids. The CDR3 sequence is CASSEGRFSGNTIYF. CDR3 nucleotides: TGCGCCAGCAGTGAGGGTCGGTTCTCTGGAAACACCATATATTTT.